Listed below are T cell receptor beta chains from one sample, sequenced in a study of T cell responses to AZD1222 COVID-19 vaccine. TCRdb keeps only in-frame clones here, not all; method: immunoSEQ multiplex PCR. The sample holds more than 50,000 clones, approximately 80% seen once. Here the sequenced sample was peripheral blood, taken on day 0 of AZD1222 vaccination. The receptors were gathered from an adult in good health. Both conserved end residues are part of each CDR3. D genes are given only for firm matches. Clone size is shown for a subset of rows, as once, few, many or a class of expanded clone.

CDR3nt	CDR3aa	d_gene	v_gene	abundance	j_gene
TGTGCCAGCAGTTTAGGTTTTTATGGCTACACCTTC	CASSLGFYGYTF	.	TRBV12-3/TRBV12-4	once	TRBJ1-2
TGTGCCAGTAGTGTGACCATACTCCCGACTGAAGCTTTCTTT	CASSVTILPTEAFF	.	TRBV19	once	TRBJ1-1
TGCGCCAGCAGCCCAGGGACAGGGCACAATGAGCAGTTCTTC	CASSPGTGHNEQFF	TRBD1	TRBV5-1	.	TRBJ2-1
TGTGCCAGCAGCCCCCAGGGGTACGGCTACACCTTC	CASSPQGYGYTF	.	TRBV27	.	TRBJ1-2
TGTGCCAGCAGCCCCCGATTAGCGGGATTGGGCACAGATACGCAGTATTTT	CASSPRLAGLGTDTQYF	TRBD2	TRBV3-1/TRBV3-2	.	TRBJ2-3
TGTGCCAGCAGCTCCTGGACTAGCGGGAATCAAGAGACCCAGTACTTC	CASSSWTSGNQETQYF	TRBD2	TRBV11-3	.	TRBJ2-5
TGTGCCAGCAGCGTCCAGGACACTGAAGCTTTCTTT	CASSVQDTEAFF	.	TRBV2	.	TRBJ1-1
TGTGCCAGCTCACGGGACAGGGGCGATCAGCCCCAGCATTTT	CASSRDRGDQPQHF	TRBD1	TRBV18	few	TRBJ1-5
TGTGCCTGGACCAGGGGACTAGCGGGAAGGACAGATACGCAGTATTTT	CAWTRGLAGRTDTQYF	TRBD2	TRBV30	.	TRBJ2-3
TGTGCCAGCAGCTTAGCCTTTGGCGAGCAGTACTTC	CASSLAFGEQYF	.	TRBV11-1	.	TRBJ2-7
TGTGCCAGCAGCTTCGGCAGCGGGGAACAAGAGACCCAGTACTTC	CASSFGSGEQETQYF	TRBD2	TRBV11-3	.	TRBJ2-5
TGTGCCAGCAGACCGGGGATCTACGAGCAGTACTTC	CASRPGIYEQYF	.	TRBV28	few	TRBJ2-7
TGTGCCAGCATGTCCTCCGACGGCTACGAGCAGTACTTC	CASMSSDGYEQYF	.	TRBV27	.	TRBJ2-7
TGTGCCAGCAGCCCCTCCGGGGCTAGCACAGATACGCAGTATTTT	CASSPSGASTDTQYF	.	TRBV9	.	TRBJ2-3
TGTGCCAGCAGCGAACCGGGACACTGGCAGCCCCAGCATTTT	CASSEPGHWQPQHF	.	TRBV7-2	.	TRBJ1-5
TGTGCCAGCAGTGAAACGGGCTTTTCAGATACGCAGTATTTT	CASSETGFSDTQYF	.	TRBV6-1	.	TRBJ2-3
TGTGCCACCAGCAGAGAGGAGGCGGGAGTAAGTCACAATGAGCAGTTCTTC	CATSREEAGVSHNEQFF	TRBD2	TRBV15	few	TRBJ2-1
TGTGCCAGCAGCCAAGTTGCCGGGGGGGGTTCCGAGCAGTACTTC	CASSQVAGGGSEQYF	TRBD2	TRBV14	.	TRBJ2-7
TGTGCCAGCAGTACCTACAACTTGAACACTGAAGCTTTCTTT	CASSTYNLNTEAFF	.	TRBV2	.	TRBJ1-1
TGTGCCGGACAAGACAGGGTGGTCTATGGCTACACCTTC	CAGQDRVVYGYTF	TRBD1	TRBV30	.	TRBJ1-2
TGTGCCAGCAGACCGGGGGCAATTGGGAATTCACCCCTCCACTTT	CASRPGAIGNSPLHF	.	TRBV28	.	TRBJ1-6
TGTGCCAGCAGCTCCGGGGGAGGGCTGAAGACCCAGTACTTC	CASSSGGGLKTQYF	TRBD2	TRBV7-9	.	TRBJ2-5
TGTGCCAGCAGCCAGACAGGGGTTGGAAACACCATATATTTT	CASSQTGVGNTIYF	TRBD1	TRBV7-9	once	TRBJ1-3
TGCGCCAGCAGCTTTCAGGGTACAGACACTGAAGCTTTCTTT	CASSFQGTDTEAFF	.	TRBV5-1	.	TRBJ1-1
TGTGCCAGCAGCTTGGTGTGGGGTGAGCAGTTCTTC	CASSLVWGEQFF	.	TRBV5-6	.	TRBJ2-1
TGTGCCACCAGTGCGGGACAGGGGGATACCGGGGAGCTGTTTTTT	CATSAGQGDTGELFF	TRBD1	TRBV24-1	.	TRBJ2-2
TGTGCCAGCAGTCCGTCCGACAGGAAATATGGCTACACCTTC	CASSPSDRKYGYTF	.	TRBV6-5	.	TRBJ1-2
TGTGCCAGCAGCTTCGACAGGGCTTCCCCTGGGGCCAACGTCCTGACTTTC	CASSFDRASPGANVLTF	TRBD1	TRBV11-3	.	TRBJ2-6
TGTGCCAGCAGTTTCCATAATTCACCCCTCCACTTT	CASSFHNSPLHF	.	TRBV12-3/TRBV12-4	.	TRBJ1-6
TGTGCCAGCAGTGAAACTAGCGGGTACACAGATACGCAGTATTTT	CASSETSGYTDTQYF	TRBD2	TRBV2	.	TRBJ2-3
TGCGCCAGCAGCTTGGGGACAAGCTCCTATAATTCACCCCTCCACTTT	CASSLGTSSYNSPLHF	.	TRBV5-1	once	TRBJ1-6
TGTGCCAGCAGCGGGGGGTGGGAGACCCAGTACTTC	CASSGGWETQYF	TRBD2	TRBV6-2/TRBV6-3	.	TRBJ2-5
TGTGCCAGTAGTTTTGTAGGTTTCTTGAACACTGAAGCTTTCTTT	CASSFVGFLNTEAFF	.	TRBV19	.	TRBJ1-1
TGCGCCAGCAGCTTGGTAGGCAGGGGGCCCACTGAAGCTTTCTTT	CASSLVGRGPTEAFF	TRBD1	TRBV5-1	.	TRBJ1-1
TGTGCCAGCAGCGCGGGACAGGGAGAGCGCTACACCTTC	CASSAGQGERYTF	TRBD1	TRBV5-5	.	TRBJ1-2
TGTGCCAGCAGTTACATAGGAGGCGGAAACACCATATATTTT	CASSYIGGGNTIYF	.	TRBV6-5	.	TRBJ1-3
TGTGCCAGCAGTTACTACGGACTAGCTGGTAATGAGCAGTTCTTC	CASSYYGLAGNEQFF	TRBD2	TRBV6-5	.	TRBJ2-1
TGTGCCAGCAGCTTGGGACAGGCGACCTACAATGAGCAGTTCTTC	CASSLGQATYNEQFF	TRBD1	TRBV7-3	.	TRBJ2-1
TGTGCCAGCAGCTCAATGACTAGCGCGGTTGAGCAGTTCTTC	CASSSMTSAVEQFF	TRBD2	TRBV7-2	.	TRBJ2-1
TGTGCCAGCTCATATCAAGGCCGCACAGATACGCAGTATTTT	CASSYQGRTDTQYF	.	TRBV18	.	TRBJ2-3
TGTGCCAGCAGCCGGGACAGTTACTCCTACAATGAGCAGTTCTTC	CASSRDSYSYNEQFF	TRBD1	TRBV5-6	.	TRBJ2-1
TGTGCCACCCTAGCGGATAGCTCCTACAATGAGCAGTTCTTC	CATLADSSYNEQFF	TRBD2	TRBV19	once	TRBJ2-1
TGTGCCAGCAGCGTAGGGGAAGGACTAGCGGGTGATGAGCAGTTCTTC	CASSVGEGLAGDEQFF	TRBD2	TRBV9	once	TRBJ2-1
TGTGCCAGCAGCCCTATTGACAGGGGCTTAACTAACTATGGCTACACCTTC	CASSPIDRGLTNYGYTF	TRBD1	TRBV6-2/TRBV6-3	.	TRBJ1-2
TGTGCCAGCAGCCTCGGGGGGACAGGGGGCCGCGAGCAGTACTTC	CASSLGGTGGREQYF	TRBD1	TRBV5-6	.	TRBJ2-7